This TCR beta chain originates from a study of shared clonotypes between healthy human individuals. Study as a whole: A few men and a couple of women, aged 18 to 49, were donors.

Only one count was recorded for this clone. The antigen remains undetermined. Additional DNA sequences in this sample encode the identical CDR3. CDR3 length: 14 amino acids. CDR1 and CDR2 (germline): SGHRS, YFSETQ. V lost 0 bases and J 1 base, leaving 7 bases between the germline ends. Naive CD8 cells lacked CD45RO and underwent positive selection for CCR7, leaving out terminally differentiated effector memory CD45RA+ cells. Assay: immunoSEQ multiplex PCR; the TCRdb copy retains only in-frame clones and omits some. Altogether some 600,000 clones are present, approximately 96% being singletons, with the ten largest covering 0.11%. General study results and limits: Only a few donors were included, so the genetic and exposure-history diversity represented was limited.

The V gene is TRBV5-1, the J gene TRBJ1-1, with D possibly matching TRBD1 (5 bases). The receptor's source is a woman in her 30s in good health. Specimen: naive CD8+ T cells sorted from blood. The chain's CDR3 is CASSLEGANTEAFF. The DNA of the CDR3 is TGCGCCAGCAGCTTGGAAGGGGCGAACACTGAAGCTTTCTTT.